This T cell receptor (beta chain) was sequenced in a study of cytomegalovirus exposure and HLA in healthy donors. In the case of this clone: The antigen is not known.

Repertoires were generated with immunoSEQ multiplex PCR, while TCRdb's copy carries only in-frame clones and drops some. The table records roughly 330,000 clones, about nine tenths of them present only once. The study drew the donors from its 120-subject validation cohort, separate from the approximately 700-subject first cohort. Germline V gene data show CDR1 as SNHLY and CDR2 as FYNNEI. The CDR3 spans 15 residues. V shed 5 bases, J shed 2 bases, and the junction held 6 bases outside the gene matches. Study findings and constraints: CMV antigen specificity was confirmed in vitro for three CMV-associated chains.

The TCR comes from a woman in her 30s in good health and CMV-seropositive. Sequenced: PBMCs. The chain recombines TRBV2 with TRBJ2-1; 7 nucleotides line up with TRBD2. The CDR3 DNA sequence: TGTGCCAGCAGTACTACGGGGGGAACCTACAATGAGCAGTTCTTC. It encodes CASSTTGGTYNEQFF.